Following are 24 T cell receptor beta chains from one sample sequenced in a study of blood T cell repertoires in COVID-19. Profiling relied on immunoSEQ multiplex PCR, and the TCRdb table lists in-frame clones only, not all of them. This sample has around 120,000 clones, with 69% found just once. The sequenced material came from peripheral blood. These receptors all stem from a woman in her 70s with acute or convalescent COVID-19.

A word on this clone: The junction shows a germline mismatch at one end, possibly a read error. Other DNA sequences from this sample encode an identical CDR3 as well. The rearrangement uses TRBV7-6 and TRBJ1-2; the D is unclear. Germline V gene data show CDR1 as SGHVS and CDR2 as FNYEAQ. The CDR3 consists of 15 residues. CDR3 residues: CASSPLGGRNYGYTF. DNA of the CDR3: TGTGCCAGCAGCCCATTGGGAGGAAGGAACTATGGTTACACCTTC.

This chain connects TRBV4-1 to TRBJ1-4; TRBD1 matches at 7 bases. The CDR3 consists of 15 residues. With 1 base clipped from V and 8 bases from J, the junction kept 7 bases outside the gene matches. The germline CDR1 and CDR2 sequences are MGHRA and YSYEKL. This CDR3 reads CASSQARTGSEKLFF. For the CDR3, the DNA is TGCGCCAGCAGCCAAGCCCGGACAGGTTCCGAAAAACTGTTTTTT.

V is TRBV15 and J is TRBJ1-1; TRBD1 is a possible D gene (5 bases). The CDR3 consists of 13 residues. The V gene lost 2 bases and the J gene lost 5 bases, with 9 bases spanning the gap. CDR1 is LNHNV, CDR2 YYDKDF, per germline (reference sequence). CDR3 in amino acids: CATSRNKGTEAFF. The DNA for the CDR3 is TGTGCCACCAGCAGAAACAAGGGGACTGAAGCTTTCTTT. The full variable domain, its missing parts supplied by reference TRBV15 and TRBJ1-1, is DAMVIQNPRYQVTQFGKPVTLSCSQTLNHNVMYWYQQKSSQAPKLLFHYYDKDFNNEADTPDNFQSRRPNTSFCFLDIRSPGLGDTAMYLCATSRNKGTEAFFGQGTRLTVV.

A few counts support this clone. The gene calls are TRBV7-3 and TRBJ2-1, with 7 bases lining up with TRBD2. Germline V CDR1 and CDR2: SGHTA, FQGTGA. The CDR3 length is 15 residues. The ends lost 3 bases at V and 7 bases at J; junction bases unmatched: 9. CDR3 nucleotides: TGTGCCAGCAGCTTTCAGGGAGGGCCGTGGAATGAGCAGTTCTTC. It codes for CASSFQGGPWNEQFF.

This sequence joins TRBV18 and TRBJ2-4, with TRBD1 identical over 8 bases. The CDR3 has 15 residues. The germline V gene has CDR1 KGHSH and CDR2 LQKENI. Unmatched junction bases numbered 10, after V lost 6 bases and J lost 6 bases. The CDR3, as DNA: TGTGCCAGCTCCCCCCGGACAGGGTCGGGAAACATTCAGTACTTC. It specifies CASSPRTGSGNIQYF.

Written as DNA, the CDR3 is TGTGCCAGCAGTTACCTAGCGGGAGGAGATACGCAGTATTTT. Translation gives CASSYLAGGDTQYF. The gene calls are TRBV6-5 and TRBJ2-3, with TRBD2 identical over 11 bases. This CDR3 has 14 residues. V was clipped by 2 bases and J by 5 bases; unmatched bases: 0. Germline lookup yields CDR1 MNHEY and CDR2 SVGAGI.

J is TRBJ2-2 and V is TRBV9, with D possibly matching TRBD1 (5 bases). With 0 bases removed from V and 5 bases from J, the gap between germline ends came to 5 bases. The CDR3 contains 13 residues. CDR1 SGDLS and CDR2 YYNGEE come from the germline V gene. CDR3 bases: TGTGCCAGCAGCGTAGAGGGGACCGGGGAGCTGTTTTTT. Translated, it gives CASSVEGTGELFF. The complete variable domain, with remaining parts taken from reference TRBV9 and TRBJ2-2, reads DSGVTQTPKHLITATGQRVTLRCSPRSGDLSVYWYQQSLDQGLQFLIQYYNGEERAKGNILERFSAQQFPDLHSELNLSSLELGDSALYFCASSVEGTGELFFGEGSRLTVL.

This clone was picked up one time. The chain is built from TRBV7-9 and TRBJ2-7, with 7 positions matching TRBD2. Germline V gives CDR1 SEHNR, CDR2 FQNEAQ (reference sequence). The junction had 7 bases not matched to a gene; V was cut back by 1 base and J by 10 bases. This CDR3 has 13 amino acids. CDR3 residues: CASSLDGTKFQYF. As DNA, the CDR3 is TGTGCCAGCAGCTTAGATGGGACTAAATTCCAGTACTTC.

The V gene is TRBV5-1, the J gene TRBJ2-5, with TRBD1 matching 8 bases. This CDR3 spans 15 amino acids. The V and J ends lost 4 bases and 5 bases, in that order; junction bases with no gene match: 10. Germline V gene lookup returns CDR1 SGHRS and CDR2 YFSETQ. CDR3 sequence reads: CASSISTGARETQYF. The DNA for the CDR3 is TGCGCCAGCAGCATATCGACAGGGGCCAGGGAGACCCAGTACTTC.

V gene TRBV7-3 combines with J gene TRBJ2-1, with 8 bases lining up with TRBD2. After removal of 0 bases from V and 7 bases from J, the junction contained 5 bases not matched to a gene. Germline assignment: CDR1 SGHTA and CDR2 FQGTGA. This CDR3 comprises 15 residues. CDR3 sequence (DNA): TGTGCCAGCAGCTTAACCTCGACTAGCGAGAATGAGCAGTTCTTC. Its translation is CASSLTSTSENEQFF.

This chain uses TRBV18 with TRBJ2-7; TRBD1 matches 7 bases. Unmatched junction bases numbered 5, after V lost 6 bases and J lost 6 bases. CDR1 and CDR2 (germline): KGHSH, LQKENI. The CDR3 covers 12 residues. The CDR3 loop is CASSSYRGEQYF. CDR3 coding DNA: TGTGCCAGCTCCTCGTACAGGGGCGAGCAGTACTTC.

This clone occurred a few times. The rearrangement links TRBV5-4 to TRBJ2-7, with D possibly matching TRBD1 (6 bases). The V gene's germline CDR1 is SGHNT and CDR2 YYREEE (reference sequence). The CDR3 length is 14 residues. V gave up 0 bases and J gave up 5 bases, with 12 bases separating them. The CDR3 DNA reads TGTGCCAGCAGCTTGGACTCCAGGGGAAACGAGCAGTACTTC. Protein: CASSLDSRGNEQYF. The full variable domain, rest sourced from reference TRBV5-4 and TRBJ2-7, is ETGVTQSPTHLIKTRGQQVTLRCSSQSGHNTVSWYQQALGQGPQFIFQYYREEENGRGNFPPRFSGLQFPNYSSELNVNALELDDSALYLCASSLDSRGNEQYFGPGTRLTVT.

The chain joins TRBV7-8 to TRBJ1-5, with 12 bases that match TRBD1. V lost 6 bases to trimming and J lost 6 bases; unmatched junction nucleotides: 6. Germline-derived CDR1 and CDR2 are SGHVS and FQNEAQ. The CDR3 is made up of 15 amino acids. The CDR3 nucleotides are TGTGCCAGCAGGGCTGGGACAGGGGGCTTTCAGCCCCAGCATTTT. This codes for CASRAGTGGFQPQHF.

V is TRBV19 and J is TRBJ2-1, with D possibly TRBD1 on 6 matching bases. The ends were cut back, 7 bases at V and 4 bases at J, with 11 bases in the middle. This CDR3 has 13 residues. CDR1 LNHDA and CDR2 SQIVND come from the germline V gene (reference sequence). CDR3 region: CASNQGFYNEQFF. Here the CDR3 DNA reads TGTGCCAGTAATCAGGGGTTTTACAATGAGCAGTTCTTC.

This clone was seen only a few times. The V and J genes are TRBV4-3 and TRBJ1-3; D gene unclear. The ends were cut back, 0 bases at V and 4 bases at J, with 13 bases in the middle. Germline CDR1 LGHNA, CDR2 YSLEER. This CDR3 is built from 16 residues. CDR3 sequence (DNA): TGCGCCAGCAGCCAAGATGAGTTCGGAGCCGGAAACACCATATATTTT. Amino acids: CASSQDEFGAGNTIYF.

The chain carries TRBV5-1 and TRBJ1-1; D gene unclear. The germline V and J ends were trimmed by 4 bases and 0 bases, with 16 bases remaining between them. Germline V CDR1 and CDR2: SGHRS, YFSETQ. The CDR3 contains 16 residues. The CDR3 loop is CASSPTAVTLNTEAFF. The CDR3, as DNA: TGCGCCAGCAGCCCTACCGCGGTCACCTTGAACACTGAAGCTTTCTTT.

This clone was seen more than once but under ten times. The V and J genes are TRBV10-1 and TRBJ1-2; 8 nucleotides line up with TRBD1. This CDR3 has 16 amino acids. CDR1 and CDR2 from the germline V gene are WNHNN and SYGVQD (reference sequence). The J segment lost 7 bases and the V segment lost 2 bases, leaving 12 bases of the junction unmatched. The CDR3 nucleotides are TGCGCCAGCAGTGAGACTCGGACAGGGAGTCATCCTGGCTACACCTTC. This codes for CASSETRTGSHPGYTF.

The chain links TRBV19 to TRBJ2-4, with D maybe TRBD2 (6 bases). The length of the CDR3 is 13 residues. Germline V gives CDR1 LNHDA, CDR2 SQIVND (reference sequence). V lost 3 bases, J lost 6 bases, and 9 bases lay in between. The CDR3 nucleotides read TGTGCCAGTAGTATTGGAGGGGTAAACATTCAGTACTTC. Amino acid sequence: CASSIGGVNIQYF.

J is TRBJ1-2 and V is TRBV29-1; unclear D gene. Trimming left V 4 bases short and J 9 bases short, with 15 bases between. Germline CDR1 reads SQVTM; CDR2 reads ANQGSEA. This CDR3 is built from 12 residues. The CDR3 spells CSVAPASGSYTF. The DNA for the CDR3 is TGCAGCGTTGCCCCCGCGAGTGGTAGCTACACCTTC.

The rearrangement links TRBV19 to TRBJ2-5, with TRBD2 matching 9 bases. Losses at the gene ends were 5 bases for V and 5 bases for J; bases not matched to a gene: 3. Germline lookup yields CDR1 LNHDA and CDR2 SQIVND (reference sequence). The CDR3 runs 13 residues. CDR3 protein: CASSAGGWETQYF. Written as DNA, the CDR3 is TGTGCCAGTAGTGCGGGAGGGTGGGAGACCCAGTACTTC.

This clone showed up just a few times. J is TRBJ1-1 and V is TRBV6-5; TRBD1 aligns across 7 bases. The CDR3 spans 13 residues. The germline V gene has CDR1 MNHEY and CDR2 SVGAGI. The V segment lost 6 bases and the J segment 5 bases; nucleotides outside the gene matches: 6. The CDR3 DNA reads TGTGCCAGCAGGAGACAGGGAAATACTGAAGCTTTCTTT. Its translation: CASRRQGNTEAFF.

This CDR3 is CASSQFLRTGFEKLFF. CDR3 nucleotides: TGTGCCAGCAGCCAGTTCCTACGGACAGGGTTTGAAAAACTGTTTTTT. The chain carries TRBV14 and TRBJ1-4; 8 bases align to TRBD1. J was trimmed by 7 bases and V by 3 bases; bases with no gene match: 10. Germline values: CDR1 SGHDN, CDR2 FVKESK. The CDR3 runs 16 residues.

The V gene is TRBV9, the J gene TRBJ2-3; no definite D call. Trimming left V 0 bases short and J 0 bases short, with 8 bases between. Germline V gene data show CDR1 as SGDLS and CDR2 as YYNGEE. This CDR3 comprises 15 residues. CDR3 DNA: TGTGCCAGCAGCGTAGAAGTGGGCAGCACAGATACGCAGTATTTT. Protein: CASSVEVGSTDTQYF.

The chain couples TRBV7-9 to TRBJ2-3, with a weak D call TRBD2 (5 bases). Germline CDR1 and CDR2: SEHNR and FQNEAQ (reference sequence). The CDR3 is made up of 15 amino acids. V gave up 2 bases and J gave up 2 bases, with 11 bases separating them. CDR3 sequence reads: CASSLSLAHTDTQYF. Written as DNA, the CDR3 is TGTGCCAGCAGCTTATCGCTAGCACACACAGATACGCAGTATTTT.